The 6 T cell receptor beta chains below come from one sample, sequenced in a study of T-cell reconstitution after alpha-beta-depleted transplantation in children. A library of TCRbeta sequences, prepared with unique molecular identifiers, was generated. TCRdb ran MiXCR on the PCR reads and lists one entry per CDR3 protein. This table holds about 58,000 distinct CDR3 sequences, roughly 45% found once. Sample: PBMCs, mostly from graft donor cells, taken 360 days after TCRalphabeta/CD19-depleted stem cell transplant. The receptors derive from a male patient between 5 and 17 years old who had a stem cell transplant for acute lymphoblastic leukemia, so the T cells may come from the graft donor.

The chain carries TRBV28 and TRBJ1-2; unclear D gene. The CDR3 is made up of 13 amino acids. Trimming left V 6 bases short and J 3 bases short, with 11 bases between. The V gene's germline CDR1 is MDHEN and CDR2 SYDVKM. The chain's CDR3 is CASRPPLDYGYTF. DNA for the CDR3: TGTGCCAGCAGGCCCCCCCTAGACTATGGCTACACCTTC.

The gene calls are TRBV29-1 and TRBJ1-1; D not resolved. This CDR3 is 13 amino acids long. Trimming took off 3 bases at V and 1 base at J, with 9 bases between the two ends. Germline CDR1 SQVTM, CDR2 ANQGSEA. Written as DNA, the CDR3 is TGCAGCGTTGAGGGAGCGGAGAACACTGAAGCTTTCTTT. Amino acids: CSVEGAENTEAFF.

This clonotype has more than one count but fewer than ten. The rearrangement uses TRBV12-3 or TRBV12-4 and TRBJ2-7; the match to TRBD2 covers 7 bases. The CDR3 is 14 residues long. J was trimmed by 3 bases and V by 5 bases; bases with no gene match: 7. The DNA of the CDR3 is TGTGCCAGCAGTCCCCGGGAGGACTACTACGAGCAGTACTTC. Translation: CASSPREDYYEQYF.

A few counts support this clonotype. The CDR3 spells CASSLVGGAADTQYF. The CDR3 coding sequence is TGTGCCAGCAGCTTAGTTGGAGGGGCAGCAGATACGCAGTATTTT. This chain connects TRBV7-8 to TRBJ2-3; D is possibly TRBD2 (6 bases). The CDR3 spans 15 residues. Germline-derived CDR1 and CDR2 are SGHVS and FQNEAQ. With 1 base removed from V and 4 bases from J, the gap between germline ends came to 12 bases.

The gene calls are TRBV12-5 and TRBJ2-7, with 9 bases fitting TRBD1. CDR3 length equals 15 residues. Germline CDR1 LGHNT, CDR2 FRNRAP. The ends lost 8 bases at V and 4 bases at J; junction bases unmatched: 12. For the CDR3, the DNA is TGTGCTAGTAGTAGAACCGGGACAGGGAATTACGAGCAGTACTTC. Protein: CASSRTGTGNYEQYF.

A few counts support this clonotype. This chain links TRBV4-3 with TRBJ2-7; 9 nucleotides line up with TRBD1. The junction had 11 bases not matched to a gene; V was cut back by 9 bases and J by 5 bases. Per germline, CDR1 LGHNA and CDR2 YSLEER. CDR3 length: 14 residues. The CDR3 spells CARTPGTGLHEQYF. The CDR3, as DNA: TGCGCCAGAACGCCCGGGACAGGGCTCCACGAGCAGTACTTC.